The T cell receptor (beta chain) described here comes from a study of T-cell memory formation after mild COVID-19. In the study overall: The TCR clusters were mostly specific to one donor.

The CDR3 covers 13 residues. V dropped 3 bases and J dropped 6 bases, with 11 bases sitting between them. Study findings and constraints: The pre-infection memory compartment contained some responding clones, suggesting cross-reactive memory joined.

A word on this clonotype: What it binds is not known.

Each CDR3 protein gets one entry after TCRdb re-called the 5' RACE reads with MiXCR. The sample consists of 250,000 to 400,000 distinct CDR3 sequences, about 13% of them appearing once. The chain uses TRBV12-3 or TRBV12-4 and TRBJ2-5; D unresolved. Specimen: PBMCs or a T cell subset sorted from them (not recorded which). This TCR was recovered from a man between 18 and 29 years old who had mild COVID-19 (a few samples of this study predate the infection). Cell type and time point are not known. CDR3 protein: CASSFGVRKTQYF. CDR3 DNA sequence: TGTGCCAGCAGTTTTGGGGTGAGGAAGACCCAGTACTTC.